These 10 T cell receptor beta chains originate from one sample sequenced in a study of molecular identifiers for immune sequencing clone quantification. TCRdb re-derived calls from the PCR reads in MiXCR, one entry per CDR3 protein. The data hold about 640,000 distinct CDR3 sequences, with 20% observed a single time. Sequences were obtained from naive CD8+ T cells from blood, with Jurkat cell RNA spiked in. Specified subset: FACS-sorted CD8+CD4-CCR7+CD45RA+ naive T cells. Receptors were obtained from a human donor in good health. Some libraries in this study had Jurkat cell RNA spiked in.

This clonotype was observed a few times. V is TRBV5-3 and J is TRBJ1-1; D may be TRBD1 (6 bases). TRBV5-3 is an ORF, with its function uncertain. The ends were cut back, 3 bases at V and 4 bases at J, with 16 bases in the middle. This CDR3 region has 15 residues. CDR3 amino acids: CARSWATGSSTEAFF. The CDR3 coding sequence is TGTGCCAGAAGCTGGGCAACAGGGTCGAGCACTGAAGCTTTCTTT.

About this clonotype itself: One junction end disagrees with the germline gene, perhaps due to a read error. This sequence joins TRBV4-1 and TRBJ1-2; 8 nucleotides agree with TRBD1. The CDR3 is made up of 14 amino acids. CDR1 and CDR2 (germline): MGHRA, YSYEKL. The CDR3 is CASSPGQGSYGYAF. The CDR3, as DNA: TGCGCCAGCAGCCCAGGACAGGGAAGCTATGGCTACGCCTTC.

A few counts support this clonotype. The V gene is TRBV6-2 or TRBV6-3, the J gene TRBJ1-5, with D perhaps TRBD1 (5 bases). V was trimmed by 9 bases and J by 0 bases, leaving 9 bases between them. CDR1 is MNHEY and CDR2 is SVGEGT in the germline V gene. CDR3 length equals 13 residues. CDR3 in DNA: TGTGCCAGTCGGACATATAGCAATCAGCCCCAGCATTTT. Protein product: CASRTYSNQPQHF.

V is TRBV6-2 or TRBV6-3 and J is TRBJ2-7; tentatively, D is TRBD2 (7 bases). With 5 bases removed from V and 6 bases from J, the gap between germline ends came to 20 bases. There are 15 residues in the CDR3. Germline V gene sequence: CDR1 MNHEY, CDR2 SVGEGT. CDR3 protein: CASSQFRGAFGEQYF. As DNA, the CDR3 is TGTGCCAGCAGTCAGTTTCGGGGGGCCTTTGGCGAGCAGTACTTC.

As to this clonotype: The junction does not match germline at one end; this may be a read error. The chain uses TRBV27 and TRBJ2-7; possible D gene TRBD1, 5 bases. Germline V gene lookup returns CDR1 MNHEY and CDR2 SMNVEV (reference sequence). This CDR3 has 15 residues. The CDR3 here is CAGSFRAGIAYEQYF. CDR3 coding DNA: TGTGCCGGCAGTTTTCGGGCAGGGATCGCCTACGAGCAGTACTTC.

Worth noting for this clonotype: Being one base from a much bigger clone, this may be a read error. Since the CDR3 does not end with the conserved phenylalanine or tryptophan, this likely comes from a read error. The chain links TRBV5-3 to TRBJ1-2, with TRBD1 matching over 7 bases. TRBV5-3 is an ORF; its function is uncertain. The CDR3 runs to 15 residues. The CDR3 reads CASSSWDSYLYGYTL. CDR3 in DNA: TGTGCCAGCAGCTCCTGGGACAGTTACTTATATGGCTACACCCTC.

This clonotype was found many times. This chain uses TRBV12-3 or TRBV12-4 with TRBJ2-5; 9 bases map to TRBD2. Trimming at V came to 1 base and at J to 1 base, leaving 4 bases not matched to a gene. This CDR3 is built from 16 residues. In DNA, the CDR3 is TGTGCCAGCAGTTTAGAGGCTAGCGGGGTCCAAGAGACCCAGTACTTC. Translating gives CASSLEASGVQETQYF.

For this clonotype: The CDR3 carries no conserved terminal phenylalanine or tryptophan, so it likely arises from a read error. This chain connects TRBV27 to TRBJ1-5; a weak D match, TRBD1 (5 bases). Per the germline V gene, CDR1 is MNHEY and CDR2 is SMNVEV (reference sequence). This CDR3 is 15 amino acids long. V was clipped by 5 bases and J by 3 bases, with 14 bases between them. The CDR3 is CASSRGYGTNQPQHL. The CDR3 bases are TGTGCCAGCAGTCGGGGATATGGGACCAATCAGCCCCAGCATCTT.

The V and J genes are TRBV27 and TRBJ2-2; 7 nucleotides line up with TRBD2. This CDR3 has 14 residues. With 7 bases clipped from V and 0 bases from J, the junction kept 2 bases outside the gene matches. Germline lookup yields CDR1 MNHEY and CDR2 SMNVEV (reference sequence). The CDR3 region has the DNA TGTGCCAGCACCGCGGGGGCGAACACCGGGGAGCTGTTTTTT. Its translation is CASTAGANTGELFF.

This clonotype was counted many times. The V call is TRBV5-1, the J call TRBJ2-7, with 8 bases matching TRBD2. The CDR3 is 15 amino acids. Trimming removed 2 bases from V and 0 bases from J; junction bases left unmatched: 4. Germline CDR1 reads SGHRS; CDR2 reads YFSETQ. CDR3 DNA: TGCGCCAGCAGCTTTAGCGGGAAGAGCTCCTACGAGCAGTACTTC. Residues: CASSFSGKSSYEQYF.